This is a list of T cell receptor beta chains from one sample in a study of T-cell reconstitution after alpha-beta-depleted transplantation in children. TCRdb analysed the PCR reads with MiXCR anew, one entry per CDR3 protein. Altogether about 420,000 distinct CDR3 sequences are present, about 16% being singletons, with the ten largest covering 25% to 30%. Sequences were derived from PBMCs, mostly from graft donor cells, sampled 360 days after TCRalphabeta/CD19-depleted stem cell transplant. Source of these receptors: a boy under two years old who had a stem cell transplant for Wiskott-Aldrich syndrome, so the T cells may come from the graft donor. Both conserved end residues are part of each CDR3. D genes are given only for firm matches. Clone size is not always given. Where it is, it says once, few, many or a class for expanded clones.

v_gene: TRBV4-1
abundance: NA
j_gene: TRBJ2-5
d_gene: NA
CDR3nt: TGCGCCAGCAGCCAAGGGGCCGGCCAGGGCCAAGAGACCCAGTACTTC
CDR3aa: CASSQGAGQGQETQYF

v_gene: TRBV5-1
abundance: NA
j_gene: TRBJ1-4
d_gene: NA
CDR3nt: TGCGCCAGCAGCTTGGGACAGAGGAATAATGAAAAACTGTTTTTT
CDR3aa: CASSLGQRNNEKLFF

v_gene: TRBV5-1
abundance: few
j_gene: TRBJ2-7
d_gene: NA
CDR3nt: TGCGCCAGCAGCTTGGGAGGGGCGCCGCCCTACGAGCAGTACTTC
CDR3aa: CASSLGGAPPYEQYF

v_gene: TRBV6-5
abundance: few
j_gene: TRBJ1-1
d_gene: NA
CDR3nt: TGTGCCAGCAGTTACGGGACGAGGAACACTGAAGCTTTCTTT
CDR3aa: CASSYGTRNTEAFF

v_gene: TRBV10-3
abundance: few
j_gene: TRBJ2-7
d_gene: NA
CDR3nt: TGTGCCATCAGTGATCGCATTAGCTCCTACGAGCAGTACTTC
CDR3aa: CAISDRISSYEQYF

v_gene: TRBV12-3/TRBV12-4
abundance: few
j_gene: TRBJ2-2
d_gene: NA
CDR3nt: TGTGCCAGCAGTCCGGGACGGTCTGCGACCGGGGAGCTGTTTTTT
CDR3aa: CASSPGRSATGELFF

v_gene: TRBV5-1
abundance: NA
j_gene: TRBJ2-2
d_gene: TRBD1
CDR3nt: TGCGCCAGCAGCTTGAAGGCAGGGGGCTTCGCGAACACCGGGGAGCTGTTTTTT
CDR3aa: CASSLKAGGFANTGELFF

v_gene: TRBV5-1
abundance: few
j_gene: TRBJ2-2
d_gene: NA
CDR3nt: TGCGCCACCAGACAGGAGAACACCGGGGAGCTGTTTTTT
CDR3aa: CATRQENTGELFF

v_gene: TRBV19
abundance: NA
j_gene: TRBJ2-7
d_gene: NA
CDR3nt: TGTGCCAGTAGTATAAAGACAGCTTACGAGCAGTACTTC
CDR3aa: CASSIKTAYEQYF

v_gene: TRBV12-3/TRBV12-4
abundance: few
j_gene: TRBJ2-7
d_gene: NA
CDR3nt: TGTGCCAGCAGTCGGGCCTTCTACGAGCAGTACTTC
CDR3aa: CASSRAFYEQYF

v_gene: TRBV20-1
abundance: few
j_gene: TRBJ2-2
d_gene: NA
CDR3nt: TGCAGTGCTAACCGGGACAAATACACCGGGGAGCTGTTTTTT
CDR3aa: CSANRDKYTGELFF

v_gene: TRBV7-9
abundance: many
j_gene: TRBJ1-5
d_gene: NA
CDR3nt: TGTGCCAGCAGCCCCCAGGCCGAGGGGCCCCAGCATTTT
CDR3aa: CASSPQAEGPQHF

v_gene: TRBV5-1
abundance: NA
j_gene: TRBJ2-3
d_gene: NA
CDR3nt: TGCGCCAGCAGCGTCGGCCCCGGTGAGGATACGCAGTATTTT
CDR3aa: CASSVGPGEDTQYF

v_gene: TRBV10-3
abundance: few
j_gene: TRBJ2-2
d_gene: NA
CDR3nt: TGTGCCATCAGGGACCCCGGGGAGCTGTTTTTT
CDR3aa: CAIRDPGELFF

v_gene: TRBV6-6
abundance: few
j_gene: TRBJ2-5
d_gene: NA
CDR3nt: TGTGCCAGCAGAAAGGCAGGGGCTGAGACCCAGTACTTC
CDR3aa: CASRKAGAETQYF

v_gene: TRBV24-1
abundance: NA
j_gene: TRBJ2-1
d_gene: NA
CDR3nt: TGTGCCACCAGTGATTTTCCCTCTGGCGCCGGCTCCTACAATGAGCAGTTCTTC
CDR3aa: CATSDFPSGAGSYNEQFF

v_gene: TRBV12-3/TRBV12-4
abundance: few
j_gene: TRBJ2-1
d_gene: TRBD2
CDR3nt: TGTGCCAGCAGTTTCAGCGGGATAACCTACAATGAGCAGTTCTTC
CDR3aa: CASSFSGITYNEQFF

v_gene: TRBV2
abundance: few
j_gene: TRBJ2-4
d_gene: NA
CDR3nt: TGTGCCAGCAGTGATTGGGGGGTCACAGCCAAAAACATTCAGTACTTC
CDR3aa: CASSDWGVTAKNIQYF

v_gene: TRBV5-5
abundance: NA
j_gene: TRBJ1-2
d_gene: NA
CDR3nt: TGTGCCAGCAGCTTCCCTTCGGGCGAAGGTGGCTACACCTTC
CDR3aa: CASSFPSGEGGYTF

v_gene: TRBV20-1
abundance: NA
j_gene: TRBJ1-1
d_gene: NA
CDR3nt: TGCAGTGCTAGAGACGACCTGGGCACTGAAGCTTTCTTT
CDR3aa: CSARDDLGTEAFF

v_gene: TRBV12-3/TRBV12-4
abundance: many
j_gene: TRBJ2-1
d_gene: TRBD2
CDR3nt: TGTGCCAGCAGTTCTAGCGGGAGGTACAATGAGCAGTTCTTC
CDR3aa: CASSSSGRYNEQFF

v_gene: TRBV5-1
abundance: few
j_gene: TRBJ2-3
d_gene: NA
CDR3nt: TGCGCCAGCAGCTTGGTCGGGTGGGTGAGCACAGATACGCAGTATTTT
CDR3aa: CASSLVGWVSTDTQYF

v_gene: TRBV6-2/TRBV6-3
abundance: many
j_gene: TRBJ2-1
d_gene: TRBD1
CDR3nt: TGTGCCAGCAGCCGACAGTGGGGGACAGGGTCGGTTGAGCAGTTCTTC
CDR3aa: CASSRQWGTGSVEQFF

v_gene: TRBV7-8
abundance: NA
j_gene: TRBJ2-7
d_gene: NA
CDR3nt: TGTGCCAGCAGCCCTAGACCCAGGGCAGGAACCTACGAGCAGTACTTC
CDR3aa: CASSPRPRAGTYEQYF

v_gene: TRBV25-1
abundance: NA
j_gene: TRBJ2-5
d_gene: NA
CDR3nt: TGTGCCAGCAGTGTCGGACAGGACTATAACCACCAAGAGACCCAGTACTTC
CDR3aa: CASSVGQDYNHQETQYF

v_gene: TRBV11-2
abundance: few
j_gene: TRBJ2-3
d_gene: TRBD2
CDR3nt: TGTGCCAGCAGCTTTCCTATTCGGACTAGCGGACCTGGGACAGATACGCAGTATTTT
CDR3aa: CASSFPIRTSGPGTDTQYF

v_gene: TRBV21-1
abundance: few
j_gene: TRBJ1-1
d_gene: NA
CDR3nt: TGTGCCAGCCCCACTGAAGCTTTCTTT
CDR3aa: CASPTEAFF

v_gene: TRBV12-3/TRBV12-4
abundance: NA
j_gene: TRBJ2-1
d_gene: TRBD2
CDR3nt: TGTGCCAGCTCAGGCGGGAGGATCAATGAGCAGTTCTTC
CDR3aa: CASSGGRINEQFF

v_gene: TRBV5-1
abundance: many
j_gene: TRBJ2-1
d_gene: NA
CDR3nt: TGCGCCAGCAGCGTCGGCCTATCGAGCTCCTACAATGAGCAGTTCTTC
CDR3aa: CASSVGLSSSYNEQFF

v_gene: TRBV2
abundance: NA
j_gene: TRBJ2-3
d_gene: NA
CDR3nt: TGTGCCAGCAGCGACTGGGGGGAGAGCTACACAGATACGCAGTATTTT
CDR3aa: CASSDWGESYTDTQYF

v_gene: TRBV15
abundance: few
j_gene: TRBJ2-7
d_gene: NA
CDR3nt: TGTGCCACCAGCAGAGATCCCCAATACGAGCAGTACTTC
CDR3aa: CATSRDPQYEQYF

v_gene: TRBV5-1
abundance: few
j_gene: TRBJ2-2
d_gene: TRBD1
CDR3nt: TGCGCCAGCAGCTTCCGGGACAGGGGGCTGTTTTTT
CDR3aa: CASSFRDRGLFF

v_gene: TRBV19
abundance: few
j_gene: TRBJ2-2
d_gene: NA
CDR3nt: TGTGCCAGTAGTCCCGGACAGATCCCGAACACCGGGGAGCTGTTTTTT
CDR3aa: CASSPGQIPNTGELFF

v_gene: TRBV5-1
abundance: NA
j_gene: TRBJ1-6
d_gene: TRBD1
CDR3nt: TGCGCCAGCAGCGGGGGACAGAATTCACCCCTCCACTTT
CDR3aa: CASSGGQNSPLHF

v_gene: TRBV12-3/TRBV12-4
abundance: NA
j_gene: TRBJ2-7
d_gene: NA
CDR3nt: TGTGCCAGCAAGAGGTCCACAGGGCCTTCCTACGAGCAGTACTTC
CDR3aa: CASKRSTGPSYEQYF

v_gene: TRBV12-3/TRBV12-4
abundance: many
j_gene: TRBJ2-4
d_gene: NA
CDR3nt: TGTGCCAGCAGTTTTGGGGTATACAAAAACATTCAGTACTTC
CDR3aa: CASSFGVYKNIQYF

v_gene: TRBV28
abundance: NA
j_gene: TRBJ2-7
d_gene: NA
CDR3nt: TGTGCCAGCAGTTCCCCCTCGGGCAGGGGAGAAAAGTACTTC
CDR3aa: CASSSPSGRGEKYF

v_gene: TRBV5-1
abundance: NA
j_gene: TRBJ2-7
d_gene: NA
CDR3nt: TGCGCCAGCAGCTCGCTGACCGGGATGAGCTACGAGCAGTACTTC
CDR3aa: CASSSLTGMSYEQYF

v_gene: TRBV11-3
abundance: NA
j_gene: TRBJ2-3
d_gene: TRBD2
CDR3nt: TGTGCCAGCAGTCGTACTAGCGGGGCCGATACGCAGTATTTT
CDR3aa: CASSRTSGADTQYF

v_gene: TRBV18
abundance: few
j_gene: TRBJ2-5
d_gene: NA
CDR3nt: TGTGCCAGCTCACCGGGTAGAGAAGAGACCCAGTACTTC
CDR3aa: CASSPGREETQYF

v_gene: TRBV2
abundance: few
j_gene: TRBJ2-5
d_gene: NA
CDR3nt: TGTGCCAGCATGAGGGAGGGGGCTCCCCAAGAGACCCAGTACTTC
CDR3aa: CASMREGAPQETQYF

v_gene: TRBV12-3/TRBV12-4
abundance: few
j_gene: TRBJ2-1
d_gene: NA
CDR3nt: TGTGCCAGCAGTTTATCCAAGGGAAAGCCTTTTGAAAATGAGCAGTTCTTC
CDR3aa: CASSLSKGKPFENEQFF

v_gene: TRBV12-3/TRBV12-4
abundance: few
j_gene: TRBJ2-5
d_gene: TRBD2
CDR3nt: TGTGCCAGCAGTTTTGTACTAGCGGACTACCAAGAGACCCAGTACTTC
CDR3aa: CASSFVLADYQETQYF

v_gene: TRBV4-1
abundance: NA
j_gene: TRBJ2-1
d_gene: NA
CDR3nt: TGCGCCAGCAGCCAAGAATTCAGGTTGGATCAGTTCTTC
CDR3aa: CASSQEFRLDQFF

v_gene: TRBV6-5
abundance: NA
j_gene: TRBJ2-7
d_gene: NA
CDR3nt: TGTGCCAGCAGTTACACCCCATGGCGGAACATCTACGAGCAGTACTTC
CDR3aa: CASSYTPWRNIYEQYF

v_gene: TRBV29-1
abundance: many
j_gene: TRBJ1-1
d_gene: NA
CDR3nt: TGCAGCGCGAGGGTTTGGGGCACTGAAGCTTTCTTT
CDR3aa: CSARVWGTEAFF

v_gene: TRBV5-6
abundance: few
j_gene: TRBJ1-2
d_gene: NA
CDR3nt: TGTGCCAGCAGCTTTATATCAGCGGGCGGCTACACCTTC
CDR3aa: CASSFISAGGYTF

v_gene: TRBV7-2
abundance: few
j_gene: TRBJ2-2
d_gene: NA
CDR3nt: TGTGCCAGCAGCTTAGGAGGGGGGGCCGACACCGGGGAGCTGTTTTTT
CDR3aa: CASSLGGGADTGELFF

v_gene: TRBV20-1
abundance: NA
j_gene: TRBJ2-1
d_gene: NA
CDR3nt: TGCAGTGCTAGAGAAGGACGGGGAGGTAGTGAGCAGTTCTTC
CDR3aa: CSAREGRGGSEQFF

v_gene: TRBV11-2
abundance: few
j_gene: TRBJ2-1
d_gene: TRBD2
CDR3nt: TGTGCCAGCAGCTTACTGAGAGCGGGGGCTCGATGGTTTAGCTCCTACAATGAGCAGTTCTTC
CDR3aa: CASSLLRAGARWFSSYNEQFF